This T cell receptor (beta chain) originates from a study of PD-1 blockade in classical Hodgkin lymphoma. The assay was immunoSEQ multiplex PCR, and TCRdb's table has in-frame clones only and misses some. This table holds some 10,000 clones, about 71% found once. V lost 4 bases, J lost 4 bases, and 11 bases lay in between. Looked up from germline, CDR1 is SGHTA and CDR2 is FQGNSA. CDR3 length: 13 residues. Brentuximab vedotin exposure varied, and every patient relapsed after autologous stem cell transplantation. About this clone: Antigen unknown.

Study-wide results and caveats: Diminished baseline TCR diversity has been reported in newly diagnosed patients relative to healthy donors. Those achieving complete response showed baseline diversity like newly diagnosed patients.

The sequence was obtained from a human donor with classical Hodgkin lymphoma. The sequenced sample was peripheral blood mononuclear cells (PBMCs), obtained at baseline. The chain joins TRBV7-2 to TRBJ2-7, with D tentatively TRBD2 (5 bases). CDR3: CASSSATGYEQYF. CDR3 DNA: TGTGCCAGCAGCTCGGCGACGGGATACGAGCAGTACTTC. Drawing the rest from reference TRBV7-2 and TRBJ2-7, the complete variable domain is GAGVSQSPSNKVTEKGKDVELRCDPISGHTALYWYRQSLGQGLEFLIYFQGNSAPDKSGLPSDRFSAERTGGSVSTLTIQRTQQEDSAVYLCASSSATGYEQYFGPGTRLTVT.